The T cell receptor (beta chain) under discussion was sequenced for a study of neurological immune-mediated disorders (dated by TCRdb to about 2019). The study in broad terms: Using UMI-based sequencing, the study compared peripheral blood TCR-beta repertoires from patients with HTLV-I-associated myelopathy (HAM/TSP), patients with multiple sclerosis, and healthy controls. The 95 to 110 TCR-beta libraries covered PBMC samples along with longitudinal samples, technical triplicates, and paired sorted CD4+ and CD8+ T-cell subsets. Longitudinal HAM/TSP donors and healthy donors each had 3 time-points at intervals of about 3-45 months. Of the approximately 68 subjects in the cohort, around 15 were HAM/TSP patients, roughly 35 were multiple sclerosis patients, and about 20 were healthy controls.

The CDR3 goes from the cysteine to the phenylalanine over 15 residues. Just the 45-base CDR3 DNA is kept, in frame starting at base 1. From the germline V gene, CDR1 is SGHTA and CDR2 is FQGNSA. V loses 5 bases at its end and J loses 6 bases; junction bases beyond the gene matches: 9. In the paper's terms, the time point label means: longitudinal time-point 3. The healthy controls were volunteers from blood banks in Maryland, USA. Libraries from unsorted PBMCs were made from 2 million PBMCs kept in RNAlater at -80 degrees C until RNA extraction. Peripheral blood was subjected to Ficoll-Hypaque density gradient centrifugation to isolate PBMCs, which were then cryopreserved in liquid nitrogen. Ten or more counts support this clonotype. What antigen it recognizes has not been identified. No base qualities exist here, and no much larger clone lies one base off it. The study at large found these results: Expanded clones from different subjects shared no identical CDR3 amino acid sequences, which suggests that TCR-beta repertoires were private in all groups. The highest TCR clonal expansion was observed in HAM/TSP patients, whereas the lowest was observed in MS patients, even when compared with healthy controls.

cDNA was synthesized by template-switch 5'RACE using a primer with a 10-nucleotide random unique molecular identifier that tagged each TCR transcript. Over 170 million TCR-beta sequences, covering 15-18 subjects, were produced in each sequencing run. The RNeasy kit was used for extraction of total RNA. Using the KAPA Real-time Library Amplification kit, TCR-beta VDJ regions were amplified with primers for the TCR constant region and the 5'RACE anchor. A first PCR added sample indexes and Illumina adaptors, and a second PCR then raised library yield. After purification with Ampure beads, the TCR product of roughly 650 bp was size-selected on a 2% E-gel SizeSelection system. Library quality was checked on a Bioanalyzer, concentration was measured with Qubit, and libraries were quantified with the Kapa Library Quantification kit before pooling. An Illumina HiSeq 2500 sequenced the libraries paired-end 2 x 150 bp. To increase sequence diversity, about 24-32% phiX was spiked into each library pool. The authors' analysis ran thus. Quality-filtered reads were processed with the UMI-based MiGEC pipeline, and over 90% of raw TCR sequences were removed by the MiGEC pipeline during error correction. VDJ genes were aligned to IMGT germline references, and each clonotype was defined by a unique CDR3 amino acid sequence together with V-J genes. VDJtools evaluated clonal expansion, Shannon diversity and CDR3 relatedness (CalcPairwiseDistances, ClusterSamples); CLCbio workbench built phylogenetic trees. Using coefficient-of-variation modelling across technical triplicates, the study counted a clone as expanded if it had at least 8 unique UMIs. TCRdb applied fastp at Q25 and MiXCR to the public reads, then kept only in-frame beta chains. Each CDR3 protein appears once, grouped with its most common genes and DNA. Clone size and V and J calls follow TCRdb, not the original study. In all, the sample holds tens of thousands of distinct CDR3 sequences, and approximately 13% of those were seen once. The top ten clonotypes cover around 10% of the sample.

Specimen: PBMCs. This clonotype was obtained from a man aged 25-45 years in good health. The chain was built from TRBV7-2 and TRBJ2-1, with 8 bases in between that match TRBD1. The bases are TGTGCCAGCAGCCCCGGACAGGGTTTAAGCAATGAGCAGTTCTTC. Its translation is CASSPGQGLSNEQFF. Supplemented by the reference TRBV7-2 and TRBJ2-1 proteins around the CDR3, the complete variable domain is GAGVSQSPSNKVTEKGKDVELRCDPISGHTALYWYRQSLGQGLEFLIYFQGNSAPDKSGLPSDRFSAERTGGSVSTLTIQRTQQEDSAVYLCASSPGQGLSNEQFFGPGTRLTVL.